These T cell receptor beta chains were read from a single sample in a study of PD-1 blockade in classical Hodgkin lymphoma. Sequencing used immunoSEQ multiplex PCR; TCRdb keeps in-frame clones, though not all of them. This table has more than 75,000 clones, 85% to 95% appearing once. The sample in question was peripheral blood mononuclear cells (PBMCs), obtained before the fourth cycle of nivolumab. Every receptor here comes from a human donor with classical Hodgkin lymphoma. Both conserved end residues are part of each CDR3. Each record gives: V gene, clone size, J gene, D gene, CDR3 protein, CDR3 DNA. The D gene is left open where the match is weak. A clone size is listed for some rows: how often the clone was seen (once, few, many), or a class if it is expanded.

v_gene: TRBV5-4
abundance: .
j_gene: TRBJ1-4
d_gene: .
CDR3aa: CASSLDSQKLFF
CDR3nt: TGTGCCAGCAGCCTGGACAGTCAGAAACTGTTTTTT

v_gene: TRBV4-1
abundance: .
j_gene: TRBJ2-1
d_gene: .
CDR3aa: CASSQVAPTSTGEQFF
CDR3nt: TGCGCCAGCAGCCAAGTAGCCCCGACTAGTACAGGTGAGCAGTTCTTC

v_gene: TRBV27
abundance: .
j_gene: TRBJ2-1
d_gene: TRBD2
CDR3aa: CASSLGLAGGPDNEQFF
CDR3nt: TGTGCCAGCAGCCTGGGACTAGCGGGAGGGCCTGACAATGAGCAGTTCTTC

v_gene: TRBV27
abundance: .
j_gene: TRBJ1-5
d_gene: .
CDR3aa: CASSYRAYSNQPQHF
CDR3nt: TGTGCCAGCAGTTATCGAGCATATAGCAATCAGCCCCAGCATTTT

v_gene: TRBV18
abundance: .
j_gene: TRBJ1-6
d_gene: .
CDR3aa: CASSRDRLNSPLHF
CDR3nt: TGTGCCAGCTCACGCGACAGGCTTAATTCACCCCTCCACTTT

v_gene: TRBV9
abundance: .
j_gene: TRBJ1-3
d_gene: .
CDR3aa: CASSVGVSGNTIYF
CDR3nt: TGTGCCAGCAGCGTAGGGGTGTCTGGAAACACCATATATTTT

v_gene: TRBV5-5
abundance: .
j_gene: TRBJ2-1
d_gene: TRBD2
CDR3aa: CASSLGVGGPLAEQFF
CDR3nt: TGTGCCAGCAGCTTGGGGGTGGGAGGGCCTTTGGCTGAGCAGTTCTTC

v_gene: TRBV30
abundance: .
j_gene: TRBJ1-2
d_gene: .
CDR3aa: CAWHNTRLVYGYTF
CDR3nt: TGTGCCTGGCACAATACACGGCTGGTCTATGGCTACACCTTC

v_gene: TRBV6-6
abundance: .
j_gene: TRBJ2-1
d_gene: TRBD1
CDR3aa: CASSIGTGEINEQFF
CDR3nt: TGTGCCAGCTCGATAGGGACAGGGGAGATAAATGAGCAGTTCTTC

v_gene: TRBV27
abundance: .
j_gene: TRBJ2-3
d_gene: TRBD2
CDR3aa: CASSFRREGSTDTQYF
CDR3nt: TGTGCCAGCAGTTTTCGGCGGGAGGGATCCACAGATACGCAGTATTTT

v_gene: TRBV4-1
abundance: .
j_gene: TRBJ2-2
d_gene: TRBD2
CDR3aa: CASSPGTSAYTGELFF
CDR3nt: TGCGCCAGCAGCCCCGGGACTAGCGCCTACACCGGGGAGCTGTTTTTT

v_gene: TRBV28
abundance: .
j_gene: TRBJ2-7
d_gene: .
CDR3aa: CASSWTGGKWNEQYF
CDR3nt: TGTGCCAGCTCATGGACTGGCGGGAAATGGAACGAGCAGTACTTC

v_gene: TRBV5-5
abundance: once
j_gene: TRBJ2-7
d_gene: TRBD1
CDR3aa: CASIGTGVSSYEQYF
CDR3nt: TGTGCCAGCATCGGGACAGGGGTAAGCTCCTACGAGCAGTACTTC

v_gene: TRBV6-5
abundance: .
j_gene: TRBJ2-6
d_gene: .
CDR3aa: CASSYSRNAGANVLTF
CDR3nt: TGTGCCAGCAGTTATTCCAGGAATGCTGGGGCCAACGTCCTGACTTTC

v_gene: TRBV6-1
abundance: .
j_gene: TRBJ1-5
d_gene: TRBD1
CDR3aa: CASVMGRGPEQPQHF
CDR3nt: TGTGCCAGCGTCATGGGCAGGGGGCCGGAACAGCCCCAGCATTTT

v_gene: TRBV30
abundance: .
j_gene: TRBJ1-4
d_gene: .
CDR3aa: CAWNPGREEKLFF
CDR3nt: TGTGCCTGGAACCCTGGGAGGGAGGAAAAACTGTTTTTT

v_gene: TRBV2
abundance: .
j_gene: TRBJ1-4
d_gene: .
CDR3aa: CASSEGRVKEKLFF
CDR3nt: TGTGCCAGCAGTGAAGGCAGGGTAAAAGAAAAACTGTTTTTT

v_gene: TRBV30
abundance: .
j_gene: TRBJ1-1
d_gene: .
CDR3aa: CAWGGAGVEAFF
CDR3nt: TGTGCCTGGGGGGGCGCGGGGGTTGAAGCTTTCTTT

v_gene: TRBV27
abundance: .
j_gene: TRBJ1-2
d_gene: .
CDR3aa: CASRRPGAREGYTF
CDR3nt: TGTGCCAGCCGTCGGCCAGGGGCCAGGGAAGGCTACACCTTC

v_gene: TRBV7-2
abundance: .
j_gene: TRBJ1-5
d_gene: TRBD1
CDR3aa: CASSRRTGRDQPQHF
CDR3nt: TGTGCCAGCAGCCGACGGACAGGGCGTGATCAGCCCCAGCATTTT

v_gene: TRBV28
abundance: .
j_gene: TRBJ2-4
d_gene: .
CDR3aa: CASSFKGNIQYF
CDR3nt: TGTGCCAGCAGTTTTAAGGGGAACATTCAGTACTTC

v_gene: TRBV7-6
abundance: .
j_gene: TRBJ2-2
d_gene: .
CDR3aa: CASSLGATAANTGELFF
CDR3nt: TGTGCCAGCAGCTTAGGGGCTACAGCCGCGAACACCGGGGAGCTGTTTTTT

v_gene: TRBV9
abundance: once
j_gene: TRBJ1-2
d_gene: .
CDR3aa: CASSVITVSNTF
CDR3nt: TGTGCCAGCAGCGTAATCACAGTATCCAACACCTTC

v_gene: TRBV5-1
abundance: .
j_gene: TRBJ2-7
d_gene: TRBD1
CDR3aa: CASSLPGQGAYEQYF
CDR3nt: TGCGCCAGCTCCCTACCGGGACAGGGGGCCTACGAGCAGTACTTC

v_gene: TRBV23-1
abundance: .
j_gene: TRBJ1-5
d_gene: .
CDR3aa: CASSHHRHNQPQHF
CDR3nt: TGCGCCAGCAGTCACCACCGACACAATCAGCCCCAGCATTTT

v_gene: TRBV13
abundance: .
j_gene: TRBJ2-7
d_gene: .
CDR3aa: CASSPFSYEQYF
CDR3nt: TGTGCCAGCAGCCCCTTCTCCTACGAGCAGTACTTC

v_gene: TRBV28
abundance: .
j_gene: TRBJ2-5
d_gene: TRBD1
CDR3aa: CASSSLRTGYLETQYF
CDR3nt: TGTGCCAGCAGTTCTCTTCGGACAGGGTACTTGGAGACCCAGTACTTC

v_gene: TRBV5-6
abundance: .
j_gene: TRBJ2-5
d_gene: TRBD1
CDR3aa: CASSSGQGLKETQYF
CDR3nt: TGTGCCAGCAGCTCGGGACAGGGACTAAAAGAGACCCAGTACTTC

v_gene: TRBV29-1
abundance: .
j_gene: TRBJ1-4
d_gene: .
CDR3aa: CSVDIGGANEKLFF
CDR3nt: TGCAGCGTCGACATAGGGGGGGCTAATGAAAAACTGTTTTTT

v_gene: TRBV7-9
abundance: .
j_gene: TRBJ2-5
d_gene: .
CDR3aa: CASSLVHGETQYF
CDR3nt: TGTGCCAGCAGCTTAGTACACGGAGAGACCCAGTACTTC

v_gene: TRBV7-2
abundance: .
j_gene: TRBJ2-3
d_gene: TRBD2
CDR3aa: CASSLKVAGVADTQYF
CDR3nt: TGTGCCAGCAGCTTAAAGGTAGCGGGAGTGGCAGATACGCAGTATTTT

v_gene: TRBV4-2
abundance: .
j_gene: TRBJ1-4
d_gene: .
CDR3aa: CASSLNYRKGDEKLFF
CDR3nt: TGTGCCAGCAGCCTCAATTATAGAAAGGGAGATGAAAAACTGTTTTTT

v_gene: TRBV7-9
abundance: .
j_gene: TRBJ2-2
d_gene: .
CDR3aa: CASSLVEGGELFF
CDR3nt: TGTGCCAGCAGCTTAGTAGAGGGCGGGGAGCTGTTTTTT

v_gene: TRBV5-1
abundance: .
j_gene: TRBJ2-5
d_gene: .
CDR3aa: CARVWEPQETQYF
CDR3nt: TGCGCCAGGGTTTGGGAGCCTCAAGAGACCCAGTACTTC

v_gene: TRBV30
abundance: once
j_gene: TRBJ2-7
d_gene: .
CDR3aa: CAWRSTSLGEQYF
CDR3nt: TGTGCCTGGAGATCGACTAGTCTGGGTGAGCAGTACTTC

v_gene: TRBV27
abundance: .
j_gene: TRBJ2-3
d_gene: .
CDR3aa: CASSFRPPASTDTQYF
CDR3nt: TGTGCCAGCAGTTTCCGACCACCGGCTAGCACAGATACGCAGTATTTT

v_gene: TRBV7-2
abundance: .
j_gene: TRBJ1-3
d_gene: .
CDR3aa: CASSLSRGSGNTIYF
CDR3nt: TGTGCCAGCAGCTTGAGCAGGGGCTCTGGAAACACCATATATTTT

v_gene: TRBV25-1
abundance: once
j_gene: TRBJ2-4
d_gene: TRBD2
CDR3aa: CASSELGGDIQYF
CDR3nt: TGTGCCAGCAGTGAATTGGGGGGGGACATTCAGTACTTC

v_gene: TRBV28
abundance: .
j_gene: TRBJ2-7
d_gene: .
CDR3aa: CASSLGGFTYEQYF
CDR3nt: TGTGCCAGCAGTTTGGGCGGATTTACCTACGAGCAGTACTTC

v_gene: TRBV7-9
abundance: .
j_gene: TRBJ2-7
d_gene: TRBD2
CDR3aa: CASSLTSGHSYEQYF
CDR3nt: TGTGCCAGCAGCCTGACTAGCGGGCACTCCTACGAGCAGTACTTC

v_gene: TRBV6-1
abundance: few
j_gene: TRBJ2-2
d_gene: .
CDR3aa: CASVGTVSTGELFF
CDR3nt: TGTGCCAGTGTTGGGACCGTCTCCACCGGGGAGCTGTTTTTT

v_gene: TRBV7-3
abundance: .
j_gene: TRBJ2-3
d_gene: TRBD1
CDR3aa: CASSVGQSTDTQYF
CDR3nt: TGTGCCAGCAGCGTGGGACAGTCCACAGATACGCAGTATTTT

v_gene: TRBV28
abundance: few
j_gene: TRBJ1-1
d_gene: .
CDR3aa: CASLSRGFGTEAFF
CDR3nt: TGTGCCAGCCTTTCGAGGGGGTTTGGCACTGAAGCTTTCTTT

v_gene: TRBV9
abundance: .
j_gene: TRBJ2-7
d_gene: TRBD2
CDR3aa: CASGPTSGRAYEQYF
CDR3nt: TGTGCCAGCGGCCCGACTAGCGGGAGGGCCTACGAGCAGTACTTC

v_gene: TRBV10-3
abundance: .
j_gene: TRBJ2-5
d_gene: .
CDR3aa: CAISEPFWGRETQYF
CDR3nt: TGTGCCATCAGTGAGCCGTTCTGGGGGCGAGAGACCCAGTACTTC

v_gene: TRBV5-6
abundance: .
j_gene: TRBJ1-5
d_gene: TRBD1
CDR3aa: CASSLAGGLQPQHF
CDR3nt: TGTGCCAGCAGCTTGGCAGGGGGCCTTCAGCCCCAGCATTTT

v_gene: TRBV5-1
abundance: .
j_gene: TRBJ2-3
d_gene: TRBD2
CDR3aa: CASSRVPLAGVSDTQYF
CDR3nt: TGCGCCAGCAGCCGCGTGCCCCTAGCGGGAGTTTCAGATACGCAGTATTTT

v_gene: TRBV15
abundance: few
j_gene: TRBJ2-7
d_gene: TRBD2
CDR3aa: CATSRGLAGGSSYSGQYF
CDR3nt: TGTGCCACCAGCAGGGGACTAGCGGGAGGCTCCTCGTATTCTGGGCAGTACTTC

v_gene: TRBV6-6
abundance: .
j_gene: TRBJ2-7
d_gene: .
CDR3aa: CASSIDSPYEQYF
CDR3nt: TGTGCCAGCAGCATTGACAGCCCCTACGAGCAGTACTTC

v_gene: TRBV28
abundance: .
j_gene: TRBJ2-3
d_gene: .
CDR3aa: CASKGGSGTDTQYF
CDR3nt: TGTGCCAGCAAGGGGGGGTCCGGCACAGATACGCAGTATTTT

v_gene: TRBV6-1
abundance: .
j_gene: TRBJ2-2
d_gene: .
CDR3aa: CASSERAGPEITGELFF
CDR3nt: TGTGCCAGCAGTGAGAGGGCAGGACCCGAAATCACCGGGGAGCTGTTTTTT

v_gene: TRBV5-6
abundance: .
j_gene: TRBJ1-4
d_gene: .
CDR3aa: CASSRALNEKLFF
CDR3nt: TGTGCCAGCAGTCGGGCACTTAATGAAAAACTGTTTTTT